This TCR beta chain was sequenced during a study of spatial heterogeneity in lung cancer. Study context: Taken at a median of roughly two years after resection, follow-up PBMC samples underwent sequencing when available. Raw sequencing reads included, on average, more than nine appearances of each unique TCR and UMI combination.

The presence of a unique molecular identifier marked each TCR cDNA molecule. A single record per CDR3 protein comes from TCRdb applying MiXCR to the 5' RACE reads. In the table there are some 110,000 distinct CDR3 sequences, less than 15% of which are singletons. The time point: blood at routine non-recurrence follow-up after resection. No cells were sorted before sequencing. The whole RNA sequenced was extracted from tumor, nontumor lung or frozen PBMC. Notes on the study in general: The study found ubiquitous expanded tumor TCRs in blood more at resection than follow-up.

Comment on this clonotype: The antigen is unknown.

The receptor was derived from a male donor with early-stage non-small cell lung cancer. The sequences come from PBMCs, collected at follow-up.

CDR3 sequence: CASSSQGIGETQYF. In DNA, the CDR3 is TGTGCCAGCAGCTCCCAGGGAATCGGAGAGACCCAGTACTTC. The V gene is TRBV11-2, the J gene TRBJ2-5; tentatively, D is TRBD1 (5 bases). The ends were cut back, 4 bases at V and 4 bases at J, with 13 bases in the middle. The germline gives CDR1 SGHAT, CDR2 FQNNGV. CDR3 length: 14 amino acids. Combining the CDR3 with reference TRBV11-2 and TRBJ2-5 gives the whole variable domain EAGVAQSPRYKIIEKRQSVAFWCNPISGHATLYWYQQILGQGPKLLIQFQNNGVVDDSQLPKDRFSAERLKGVDSTLKIQPAKLEDSAVYLCASSSQGIGETQYFGPGTRLLVL.